These T cell receptor beta chains were read from a single sample in a study of blood T cell repertoires in COVID-19. This table comes from immunoSEQ multiplex PCR, and its TCRdb copy is limited to in-frame clones, with some not included. This sample yields about 310,000 clones, of which around 90% are seen a single time; 3.5% to 4.5% belongs to the top ten. Material: PBMCs or T cells enriched from blood (not recorded which). Source of these receptors: a woman aged 18-30 years with acute COVID-19. Both conserved end residues are part of each CDR3. A D gene is named only where the DNA matches it firmly. Rows give clone size only sometimes, using once, few, many, or a class for an expanded clone.

D gene	clone size	V gene	CDR3 protein
TRBD1	-	TRBV9	CASSVPGTARIDSNQPQHF
-	-	TRBV7-2	CASSFSRSPLYYEQYF
TRBD2	-	TRBV7-2	CASSFDTSGRAQFF
-	-	TRBV7-9	CASSANTGYLTFF
TRBD1	-	TRBV9	CASSVGTGAGNTIYF
-	-	TRBV10-2	CASRNTQGAGYTF
-	-	TRBV23-1	CAGRMWREIYNEQFF
-	-	TRBV9	CASSVVGGPHSPLHF
-	-	TRBV3-1/TRBV3-2	CASSQDWASAYEQYF
TRBD1	-	TRBV19	CASSNRGKDTQYF
TRBD2	-	TRBV2	CASSDGLALRGFQYF
-	-	TRBV5-8	CASSQRQGRDTDTQYF
-	-	TRBV28	CASSRRDRTSEQYF
TRBD2	-	TRBV28	CASSLGTSREQYF
-	once	TRBV5-1	CASSETGTYNSPLHF
-	-	TRBV6-5	CASRHSEGYNEQFF
-	few	TRBV7-3	CASSSRGAGAVISDTQYF